This T cell receptor beta chain came from a study of T cell repertoires in cytomegalovirus infection. A remark on this clonotype: A junction boundary mismatches the germline segment, possibly from a read error.

The CDR3 is 15 residues long. Germline V gene sequence: CDR1 SGHVS, CDR2 FQNEAQ. TCRdb ran MiXCR on the reads and lists one entry per CDR3 protein. The sample includes about 440,000 distinct CDR3 sequences, approximately 30% of them seen just once. The chain uses TRBV7-8 and TRBJ2-5; 11 bases map to TRBD2. The source is a human donor in good health (CMV status not recorded). Some clones in this sample may be carry-over from other donors' samples. Sequenced: PBMCs. CDR3 amino acids: CASSQGLADQETKYF. The CDR3 DNA is TGTGCCAGCAGCCAGGGACTAGCGGACCAAGAGACCAAGTACTTT.